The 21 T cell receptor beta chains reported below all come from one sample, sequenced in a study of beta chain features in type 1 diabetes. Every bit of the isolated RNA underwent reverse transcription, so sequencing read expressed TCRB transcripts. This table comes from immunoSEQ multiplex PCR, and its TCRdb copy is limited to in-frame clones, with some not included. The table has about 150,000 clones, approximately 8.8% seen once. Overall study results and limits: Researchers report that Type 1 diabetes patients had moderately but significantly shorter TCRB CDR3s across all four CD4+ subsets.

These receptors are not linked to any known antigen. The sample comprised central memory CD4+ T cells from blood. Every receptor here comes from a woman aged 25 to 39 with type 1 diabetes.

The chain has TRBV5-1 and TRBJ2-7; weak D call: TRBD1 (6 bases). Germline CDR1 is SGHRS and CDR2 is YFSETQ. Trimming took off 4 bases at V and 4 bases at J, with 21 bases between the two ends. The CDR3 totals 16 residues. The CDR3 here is CASSRGPGGGQYEQYF. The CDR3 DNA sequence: TGCGCCAGCAGCCGGGGTCCAGGTGGGGGACAATACGAGCAGTACTTC.

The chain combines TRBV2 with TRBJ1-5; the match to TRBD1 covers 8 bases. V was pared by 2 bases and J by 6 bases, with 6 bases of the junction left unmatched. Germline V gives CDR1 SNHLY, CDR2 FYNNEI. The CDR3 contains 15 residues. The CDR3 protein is CASSELSGGIQPQHF. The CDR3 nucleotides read TGTGCCAGCAGTGAACTATCAGGGGGCATTCAGCCCCAGCATTTT.

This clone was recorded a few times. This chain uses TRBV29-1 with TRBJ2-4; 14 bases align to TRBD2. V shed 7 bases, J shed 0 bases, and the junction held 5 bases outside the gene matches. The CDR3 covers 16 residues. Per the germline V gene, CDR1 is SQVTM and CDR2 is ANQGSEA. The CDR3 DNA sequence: TGCAGCGCCGGGACTAGCGGGAGAGAAGCCAAAAACATTCAGTACTTC. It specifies CSAGTSGREAKNIQYF.

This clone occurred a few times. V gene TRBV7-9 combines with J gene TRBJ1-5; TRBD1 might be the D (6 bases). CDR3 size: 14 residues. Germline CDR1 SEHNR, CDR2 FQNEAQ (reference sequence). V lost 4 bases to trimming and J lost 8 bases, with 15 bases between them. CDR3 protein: CASSWGPGFEPQHF. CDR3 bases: TGTGCCAGCAGCTGGGGGCCGGGGTTTGAGCCCCAGCATTTT.

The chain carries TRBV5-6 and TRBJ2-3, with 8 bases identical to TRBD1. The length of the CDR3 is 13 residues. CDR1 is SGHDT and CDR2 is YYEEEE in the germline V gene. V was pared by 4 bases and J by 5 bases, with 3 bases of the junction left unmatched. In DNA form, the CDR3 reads TGTGCCAGCAGCGAAGACAGGGGAGATACGCAGTATTTT. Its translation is CASSEDRGDTQYF.

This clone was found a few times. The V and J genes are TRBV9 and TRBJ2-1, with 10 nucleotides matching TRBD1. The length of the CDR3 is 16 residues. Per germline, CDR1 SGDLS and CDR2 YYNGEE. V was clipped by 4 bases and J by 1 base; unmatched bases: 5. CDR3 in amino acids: CASSHQGQGSYNEQFF. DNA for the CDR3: TGTGCCAGCAGCCACCAGGGACAGGGGTCCTACAATGAGCAGTTCTTC.

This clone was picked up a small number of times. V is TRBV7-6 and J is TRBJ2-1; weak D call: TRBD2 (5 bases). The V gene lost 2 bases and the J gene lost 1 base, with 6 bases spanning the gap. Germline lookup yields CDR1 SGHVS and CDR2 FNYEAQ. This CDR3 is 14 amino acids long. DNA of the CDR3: TGTGCCAGCAGCTTAACTAGATCCTACAATGAGCAGTTCTTC. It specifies CASSLTRSYNEQFF.

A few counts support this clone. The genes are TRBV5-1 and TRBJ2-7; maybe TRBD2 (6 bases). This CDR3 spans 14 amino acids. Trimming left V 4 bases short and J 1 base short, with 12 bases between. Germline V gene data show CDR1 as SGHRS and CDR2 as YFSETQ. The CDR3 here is CASSVTGTSYEQYF. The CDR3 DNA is TGCGCCAGCAGCGTTACCGGGACTTCCTACGAGCAGTACTTC.

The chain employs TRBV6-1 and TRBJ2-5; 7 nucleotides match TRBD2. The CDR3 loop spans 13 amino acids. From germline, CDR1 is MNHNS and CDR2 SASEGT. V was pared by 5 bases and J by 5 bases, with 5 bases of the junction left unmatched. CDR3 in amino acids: CASSYRGEETQYF. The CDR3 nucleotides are TGTGCCAGCAGTTATCGGGGGGAGGAGACCCAGTACTTC.

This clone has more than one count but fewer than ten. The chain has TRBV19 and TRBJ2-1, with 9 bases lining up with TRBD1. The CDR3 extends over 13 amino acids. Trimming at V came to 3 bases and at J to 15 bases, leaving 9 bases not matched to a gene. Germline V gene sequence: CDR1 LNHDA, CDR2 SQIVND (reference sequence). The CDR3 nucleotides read TGTGCCAGTAGTATGGGACAGGGTTGGGTACGGTTCTTC. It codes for CASSMGQGWVRFF. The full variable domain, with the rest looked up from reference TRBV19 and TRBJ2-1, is DGGITQSPKYLFRKEGQNVTLSCEQNLNHDAMYWYRQDPGQGLRLIYYSQIVNDFQKGDIAEGYSVSREKKESFPLTVTSAQKNPTAFYLCASSMGQGWVRFFGPGTRLTVL.

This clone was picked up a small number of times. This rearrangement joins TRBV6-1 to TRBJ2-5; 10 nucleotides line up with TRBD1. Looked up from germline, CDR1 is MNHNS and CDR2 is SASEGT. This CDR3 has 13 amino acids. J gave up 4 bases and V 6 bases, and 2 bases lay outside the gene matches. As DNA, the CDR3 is TGTGCCAGCAGCTGGACAGGGGGAGAGACCCAGTACTTC. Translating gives CASSWTGGETQYF.

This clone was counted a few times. The CDR3: CASNDGHSNTGELFF. The CDR3 DNA reads TGTGCCAGCAACGACGGACACTCGAACACCGGGGAGCTGTTTTTT. The genes are TRBV7-9 and TRBJ2-2; TRBD1 is a possible D gene (5 bases). The germline V gene encodes CDR1 SEHNR and CDR2 FQNEAQ (reference sequence). V dropped 7 bases and J dropped 0 bases, with 12 bases sitting between them. This CDR3 comprises 15 residues.

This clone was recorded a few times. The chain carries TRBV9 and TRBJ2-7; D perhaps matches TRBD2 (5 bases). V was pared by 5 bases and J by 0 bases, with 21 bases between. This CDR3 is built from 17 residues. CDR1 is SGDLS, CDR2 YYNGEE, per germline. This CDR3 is CASRMCQKKRRSYEQYF. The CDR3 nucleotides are TGTGCCAGCAGGATGTGCCAAAAGAAGCGGCGCTCCTACGAGCAGTACTTC.

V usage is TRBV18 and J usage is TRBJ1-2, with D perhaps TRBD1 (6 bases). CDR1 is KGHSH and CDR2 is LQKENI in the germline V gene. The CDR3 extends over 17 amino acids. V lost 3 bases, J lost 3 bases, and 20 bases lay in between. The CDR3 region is CASSPSGARTSDYGYTF. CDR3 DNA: TGTGCCAGCTCACCCTCAGGGGCTCGGACGTCGGACTATGGCTACACCTTC.

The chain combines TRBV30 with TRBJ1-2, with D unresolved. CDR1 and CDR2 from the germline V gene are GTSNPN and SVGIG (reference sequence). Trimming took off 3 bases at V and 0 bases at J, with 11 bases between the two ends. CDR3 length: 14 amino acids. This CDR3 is CAWRGRDTNYGYTF. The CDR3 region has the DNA TGTGCCTGGAGAGGGAGAGATACTAACTATGGCTACACCTTC.

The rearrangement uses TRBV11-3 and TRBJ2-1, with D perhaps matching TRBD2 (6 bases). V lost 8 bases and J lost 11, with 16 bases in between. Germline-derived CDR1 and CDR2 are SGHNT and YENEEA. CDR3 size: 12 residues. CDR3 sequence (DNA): TGTGCCAGCTTCCCTCGGGCGGGAAAGCAGTTCTTC. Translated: CASFPRAGKQFF.

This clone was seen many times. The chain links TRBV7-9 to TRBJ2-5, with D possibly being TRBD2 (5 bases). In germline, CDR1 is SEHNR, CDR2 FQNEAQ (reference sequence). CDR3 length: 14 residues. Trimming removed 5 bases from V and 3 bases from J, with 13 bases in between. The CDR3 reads CASSPSGAEETQYF. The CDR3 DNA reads TGTGCCAGCAGCCCAAGCGGTGCCGAAGAGACCCAGTACTTC. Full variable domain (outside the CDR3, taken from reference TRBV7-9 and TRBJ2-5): DTGVSQNPRHKITKRGQNVTFRCDPISEHNRLYWYRQTLGQGPEFLTYFQNEAQLEKSRLLSDRFSAERPKGSFSTLEIQRTEQGDSAMYLCASSPSGAEETQYFGPGTRLLVL.

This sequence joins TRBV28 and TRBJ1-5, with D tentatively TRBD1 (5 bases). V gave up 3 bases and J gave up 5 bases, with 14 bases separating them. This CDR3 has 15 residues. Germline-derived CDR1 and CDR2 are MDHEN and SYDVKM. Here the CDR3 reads CASSLGEGGDQPQHF. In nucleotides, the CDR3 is TGTGCCAGCAGTTTGGGGGAGGGTGGGGATCAGCCCCAGCATTTT.

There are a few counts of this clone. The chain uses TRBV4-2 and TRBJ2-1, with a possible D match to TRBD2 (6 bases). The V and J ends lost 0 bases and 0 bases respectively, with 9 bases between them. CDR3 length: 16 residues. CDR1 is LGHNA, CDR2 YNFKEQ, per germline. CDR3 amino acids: CASSQDGGSSYNEQFF. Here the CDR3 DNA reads TGTGCCAGCAGCCAAGATGGGGGGAGCTCCTACAATGAGCAGTTCTTC.

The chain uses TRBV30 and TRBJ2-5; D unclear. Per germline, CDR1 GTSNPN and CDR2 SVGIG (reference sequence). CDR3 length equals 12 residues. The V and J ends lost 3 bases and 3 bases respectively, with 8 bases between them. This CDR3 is CAWRLPEETQYF. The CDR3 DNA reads TGTGCCTGGAGATTACCAGAAGAGACCCAGTACTTC.

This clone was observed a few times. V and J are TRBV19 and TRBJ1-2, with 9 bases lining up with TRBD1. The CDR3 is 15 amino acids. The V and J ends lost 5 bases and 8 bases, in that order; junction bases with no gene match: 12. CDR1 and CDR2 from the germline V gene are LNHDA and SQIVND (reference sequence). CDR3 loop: CASSPGTGNPWGYTF. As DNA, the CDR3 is TGTGCCAGTAGTCCCGGGACAGGGAATCCGTGGGGCTACACCTTC.